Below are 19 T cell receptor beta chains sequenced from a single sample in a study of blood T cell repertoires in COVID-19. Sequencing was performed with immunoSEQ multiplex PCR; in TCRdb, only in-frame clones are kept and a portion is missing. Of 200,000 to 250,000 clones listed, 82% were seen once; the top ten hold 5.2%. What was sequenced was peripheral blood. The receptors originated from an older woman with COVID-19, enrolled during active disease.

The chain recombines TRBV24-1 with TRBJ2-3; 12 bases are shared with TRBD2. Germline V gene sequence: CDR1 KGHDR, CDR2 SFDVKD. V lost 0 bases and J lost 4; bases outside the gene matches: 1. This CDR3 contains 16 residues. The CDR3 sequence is CATSDLRLAGADTQYF. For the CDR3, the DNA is TGTGCCACCAGTGATTTGAGACTAGCGGGAGCAGATACGCAGTATTTT.

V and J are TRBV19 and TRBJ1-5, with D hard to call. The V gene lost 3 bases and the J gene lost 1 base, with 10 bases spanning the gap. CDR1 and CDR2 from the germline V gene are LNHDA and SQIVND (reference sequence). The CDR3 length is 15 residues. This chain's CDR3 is CASSIPGNSNQPQHF. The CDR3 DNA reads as TGTGCCAGTAGTATCCCGGGTAACAGCAATCAGCCCCAGCATTTT.

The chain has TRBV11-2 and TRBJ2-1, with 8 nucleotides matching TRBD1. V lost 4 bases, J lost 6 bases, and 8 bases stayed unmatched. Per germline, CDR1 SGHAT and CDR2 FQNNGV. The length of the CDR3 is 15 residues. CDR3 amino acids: CASSSGQVRRNEQFF. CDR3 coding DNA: TGTGCCAGCAGCTCGGGACAGGTTAGACGCAATGAGCAGTTCTTC. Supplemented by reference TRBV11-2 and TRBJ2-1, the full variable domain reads EAGVAQSPRYKIIEKRQSVAFWCNPISGHATLYWYQQILGQGPKLLIQFQNNGVVDDSQLPKDRFSAERLKGVDSTLKIQPAKLEDSAVYLCASSSGQVRRNEQFFGPGTRLTVL.

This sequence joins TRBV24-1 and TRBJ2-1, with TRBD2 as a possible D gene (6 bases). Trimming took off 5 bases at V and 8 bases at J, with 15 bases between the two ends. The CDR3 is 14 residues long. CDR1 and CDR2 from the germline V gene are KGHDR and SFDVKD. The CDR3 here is CATSVAGSGDEQFF. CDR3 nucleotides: TGTGCCACCAGTGTTGCGGGGAGCGGCGATGAGCAGTTCTTC.

The CDR3 bases are TGTGCCAGCAGTTACTCTACAGGGGATCAGCCCCAGCATTTT. It is translated as CASSYSTGDQPQHF. J is TRBJ1-5 and V is TRBV27; 7 bases agree with TRBD1. V shed 4 bases, J shed 5 bases, and the junction held 5 bases outside the gene matches. The CDR3 has 14 residues. Germline values: CDR1 MNHEY, CDR2 SMNVEV (reference sequence).

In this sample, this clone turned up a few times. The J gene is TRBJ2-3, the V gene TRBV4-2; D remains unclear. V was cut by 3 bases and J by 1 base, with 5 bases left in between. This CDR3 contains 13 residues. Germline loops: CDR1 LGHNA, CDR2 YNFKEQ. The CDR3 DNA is TGTGCCAGCAGCCACCCCGGCACAGATACGCAGTATTTT. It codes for CASSHPGTDTQYF.

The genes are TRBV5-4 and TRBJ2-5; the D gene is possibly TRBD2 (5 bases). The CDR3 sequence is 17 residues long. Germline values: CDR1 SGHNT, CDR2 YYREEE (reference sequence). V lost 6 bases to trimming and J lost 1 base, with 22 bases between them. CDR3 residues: CASISRRGENLQETQYF. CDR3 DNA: TGTGCCAGCATCTCTCGTCGGGGAGAGAACCTCCAAGAGACCCAGTACTTC.

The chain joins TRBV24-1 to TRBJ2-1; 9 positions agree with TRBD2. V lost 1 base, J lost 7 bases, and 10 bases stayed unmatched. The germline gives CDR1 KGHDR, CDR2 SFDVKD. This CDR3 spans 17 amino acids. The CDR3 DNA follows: TGTGCCACCAGTGATTTAGGGCCCGGGACTAGCAGTAATGAGCAGTTCTTC. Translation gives CATSDLGPGTSSNEQFF.

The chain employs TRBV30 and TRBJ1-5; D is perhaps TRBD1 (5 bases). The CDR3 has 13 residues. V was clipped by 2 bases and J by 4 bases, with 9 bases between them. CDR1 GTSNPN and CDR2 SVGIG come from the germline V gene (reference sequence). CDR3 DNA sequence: TGTGCCTGGAGTATGACAGCGAATCAGCCCCAGCATTTT. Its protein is CAWSMTANQPQHF.

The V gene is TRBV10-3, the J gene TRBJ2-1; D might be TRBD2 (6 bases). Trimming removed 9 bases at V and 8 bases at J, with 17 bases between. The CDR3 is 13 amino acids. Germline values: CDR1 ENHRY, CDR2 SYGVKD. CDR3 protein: CAIRDSGDDEQFF. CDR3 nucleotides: TGTGCCATACGGGACTCCGGTGACGATGAGCAGTTCTTC.

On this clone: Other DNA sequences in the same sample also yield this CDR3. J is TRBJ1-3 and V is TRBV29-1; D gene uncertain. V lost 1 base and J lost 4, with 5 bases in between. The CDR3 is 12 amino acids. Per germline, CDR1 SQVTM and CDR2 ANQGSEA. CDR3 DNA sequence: TGCAGCGTTGAAGGAGGGGGAAACACCATATATTTT. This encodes CSVEGGGNTIYF. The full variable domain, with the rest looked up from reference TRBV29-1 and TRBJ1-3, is SAVISQKPSRDICQRGTSLTIQCQVDSQVTMMFWYRQQPGQSLTLIATANQGSEATYESGFVIDKFPISRPNLTFSTLTVSNMSPEDSSIYLCSVEGGGNTIYFGEGSWLTVV.

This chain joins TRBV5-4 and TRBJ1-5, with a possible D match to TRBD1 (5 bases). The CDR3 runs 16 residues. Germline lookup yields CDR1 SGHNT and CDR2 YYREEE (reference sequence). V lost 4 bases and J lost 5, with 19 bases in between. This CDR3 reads CASSSGGGDPYQPQHF. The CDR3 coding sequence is TGTGCCAGCAGCAGTGGGGGGGGTGACCCTTATCAGCCCCAGCATTTT. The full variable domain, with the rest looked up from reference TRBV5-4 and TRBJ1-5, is ETGVTQSPTHLIKTRGQQVTLRCSSQSGHNTVSWYQQALGQGPQFIFQYYREEENGRGNFPPRFSGLQFPNYSSELNVNALELDDSALYLCASSSGGGDPYQPQHFGDGTRLSIL.

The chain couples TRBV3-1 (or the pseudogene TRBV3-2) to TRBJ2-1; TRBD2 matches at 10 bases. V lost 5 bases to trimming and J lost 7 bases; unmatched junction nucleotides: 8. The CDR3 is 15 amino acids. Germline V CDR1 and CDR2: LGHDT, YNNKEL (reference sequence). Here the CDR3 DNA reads TGTGCCAGCAGCATAGCGGGAGGAACGGGGAATGAGCAGTTCTTC. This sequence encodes CASSIAGGTGNEQFF.

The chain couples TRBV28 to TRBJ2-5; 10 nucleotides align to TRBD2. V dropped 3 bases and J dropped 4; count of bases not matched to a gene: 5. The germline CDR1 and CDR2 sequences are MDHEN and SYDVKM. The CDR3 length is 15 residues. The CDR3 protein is CASSFLAGGVETQYF. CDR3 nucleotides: TGTGCCAGCAGTTTCTTAGCGGGAGGAGTAGAGACCCAGTACTTC. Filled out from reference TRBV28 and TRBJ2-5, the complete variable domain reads DVKVTQSSRYLVKRTGEKVFLECVQDMDHENMFWYRQDPGLGLRLIYFSYDVKMKEKGDIPEGYSVSREKKERFSLILESASTNQTSMYLCASSFLAGGVETQYFGPGTRLLVL.

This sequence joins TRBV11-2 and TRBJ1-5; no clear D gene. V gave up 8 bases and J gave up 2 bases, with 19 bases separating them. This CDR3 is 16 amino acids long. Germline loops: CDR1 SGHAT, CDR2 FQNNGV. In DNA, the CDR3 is TGTGCCAGCGTCCCTGCCCCCTACTCGGGCAATCAGCCCCAGCATTTT. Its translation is CASVPAPYSGNQPQHF.

CDR3 in amino acids: CASRGTSGMGYGEQYF. Written as DNA, the CDR3 is TGTGCCAGCAGAGGGACTAGCGGGATGGGATATGGCGAGCAGTACTTC. The genes are TRBV28 and TRBJ2-7; 13 bases agree with TRBD2. CDR1 is MDHEN, CDR2 SYDVKM, per germline. V trimming: 6 bases; J trimming: 6 bases; junction bases outside the gene matches: 11. The CDR3 covers 16 residues.

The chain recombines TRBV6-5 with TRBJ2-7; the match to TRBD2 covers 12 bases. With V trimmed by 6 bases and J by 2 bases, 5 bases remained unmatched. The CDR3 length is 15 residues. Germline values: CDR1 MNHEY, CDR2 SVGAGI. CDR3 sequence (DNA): TGTGCCAGCAGGACCGGACTAGCGGGAACCTACGAGCAGTACTTC. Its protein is CASRTGLAGTYEQYF.

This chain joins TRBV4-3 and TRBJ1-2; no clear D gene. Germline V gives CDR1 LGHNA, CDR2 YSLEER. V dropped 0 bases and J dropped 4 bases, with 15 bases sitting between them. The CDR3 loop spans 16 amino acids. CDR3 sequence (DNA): TGCGCCAGCAGCCAAGATAGGCTCCCCGCGGGCTATGGCTACACCTTC. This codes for CASSQDRLPAGYGYTF.

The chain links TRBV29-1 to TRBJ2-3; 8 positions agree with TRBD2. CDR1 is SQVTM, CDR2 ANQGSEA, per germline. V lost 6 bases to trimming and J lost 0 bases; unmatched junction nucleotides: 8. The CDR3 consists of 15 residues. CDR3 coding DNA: TGCAGCGTGGCCCCACTAGCGGCTAGCACAGATACGCAGTATTTT. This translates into CSVAPLAASTDTQYF.